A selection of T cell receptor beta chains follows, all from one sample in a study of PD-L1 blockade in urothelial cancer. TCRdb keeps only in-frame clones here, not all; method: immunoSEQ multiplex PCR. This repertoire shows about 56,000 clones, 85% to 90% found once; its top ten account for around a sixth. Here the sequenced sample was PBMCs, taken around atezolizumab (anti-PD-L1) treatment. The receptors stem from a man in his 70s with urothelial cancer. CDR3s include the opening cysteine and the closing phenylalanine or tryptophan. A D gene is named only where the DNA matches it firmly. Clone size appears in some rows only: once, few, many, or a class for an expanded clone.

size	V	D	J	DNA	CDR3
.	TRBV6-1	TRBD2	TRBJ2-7	TGTGCCAGCAGTGAAGTGGCTAGCGGGTTCTACGAGCAGTACTTC	CASSEVASGFYEQYF
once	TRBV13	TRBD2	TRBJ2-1	TGTGCCAGCAGCTCACAGGGGACGGGGACTAGCGGGAGACGGAGAGAGCAGTTCTTC	CASSSQGTGTSGRRREQFF
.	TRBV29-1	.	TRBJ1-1	TGCAGCGTTGTCCCTACGCAACAGGGAAACACTGAAGCTTTCTTT	CSVVPTQQGNTEAFF
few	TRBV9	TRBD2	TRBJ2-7	TGTGCCAGCAGCGTAGGACTAGCCCCCTACGAGCAGTACTTC	CASSVGLAPYEQYF
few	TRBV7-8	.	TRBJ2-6	TGTGCCAGCAGCTGGAGGGGGGCCAACGTCCTGACTTTC	CASSWRGANVLTF
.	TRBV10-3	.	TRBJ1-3	TGTGCCATCAGTCAGGAAAACACCATATATTTT	CAISQENTIYF
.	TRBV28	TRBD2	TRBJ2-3	TGTGCCAGCAGTCCCGGGACTAGCGGGGGGCACAGATACGCGTATTTT	CASSPGTSGGHRYAYF
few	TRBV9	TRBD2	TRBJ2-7	TGTGCCAGCAGCATTTGGACTAGCGGGAGGTCCGAGCAGTACTTC	CASSIWTSGRSEQYF
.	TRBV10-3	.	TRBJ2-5	TGTGCCACCGTCTTAGGGCAGGGGCAAGAGACCCAGTACTTC	CATVLGQGQETQYF
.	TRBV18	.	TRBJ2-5	TGTGCCAGCTCACCAGGCCAGAAAGAGACCCAGTACTTC	CASSPGQKETQYF
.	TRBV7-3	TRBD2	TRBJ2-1	TGTGCCAGCAGCTTGCAAGCGGGAGTAGGAGATGAGCAGTTCTTC	CASSLQAGVGDEQFF
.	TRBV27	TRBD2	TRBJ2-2	TGTGCCAGCAGTTTACACATGAGGGGTAGCGGGAGAGGGACCGGGGAGCTGTTTTTT	CASSLHMRGSGRGTGELFF
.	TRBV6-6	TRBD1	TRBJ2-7	TGTGCCAGCAGCCAACAGACAGGGGCAGGACCCGAGCAGTACTTC	CASSQQTGAGPEQYF
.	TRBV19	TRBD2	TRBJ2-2	TGTGCCAGTAGTACTAGCGGGGCGAACACCGGGGAGCTGTTTTTT	CASSTSGANTGELFF
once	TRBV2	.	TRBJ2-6	TGTGCCAGCAGTTCGGGGACTGGGGCCAACGTCCTGACTTTC	CASSSGTGANVLTF
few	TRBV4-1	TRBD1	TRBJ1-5	TGCGCCAGCAGCCAAGTCTCCCCGCGATACAGGGGACCCCTTAGCAATCAGCCCCAGCATTTT	CASSQVSPRYRGPLSNQPQHF
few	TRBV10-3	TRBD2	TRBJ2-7	TGTGCCATCAGTAGCGGGAGTGGATCCTACGAGCAGTACTTC	CAISSGSGSYEQYF
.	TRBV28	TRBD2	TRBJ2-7	TGTGCCACCGTACCGGGACTAGCGGGAAGCGAGCAGTACTTC	CATVPGLAGSEQYF
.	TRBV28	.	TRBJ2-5	TGTGCCAGCAGTTCAACAGGGTACCAAGAGACCCAGTACTTC	CASSSTGYQETQYF
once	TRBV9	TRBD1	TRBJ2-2	TGTGCCAGCAGCCTTGGACAGGGTGGGACCGGGGAGCTGTTTTTT	CASSLGQGGTGELFF
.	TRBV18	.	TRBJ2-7	TGTGCCAGCTCACCAGGGGAAGGGGCCGAGCAGTACTTC	CASSPGEGAEQYF
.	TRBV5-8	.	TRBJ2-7	TGTGCCAGCAGCCCGTCGGACGAGCAGTACTTC	CASSPSDEQYF
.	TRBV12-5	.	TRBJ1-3	TGTGCTAGTGGTTTGGCCTCAGATACAGGTTCCGGAAACACCATATATTTT	CASGLASDTGSGNTIYF
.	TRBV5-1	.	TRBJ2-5	TGCGCCAGCAGCTACGGGAGTCCCCAAGAGACCCAGTACTTC	CASSYGSPQETQYF
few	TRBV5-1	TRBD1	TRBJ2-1	TGCGCCAGCAGCTTGGTGACAGGGGGTGGCAATGAGCAGTTCTTC	CASSLVTGGGNEQFF
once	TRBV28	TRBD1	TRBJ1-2	TGTGCCAGCGGGCAGGGGGCGGGGGACTATGGCTACACCTTC	CASGQGAGDYGYTF
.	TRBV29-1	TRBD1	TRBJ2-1	TGCAGCACTCGGACAGGGGAAGACAATGAGCAGTTCTTC	CSTRTGEDNEQFF
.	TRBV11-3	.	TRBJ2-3	TGTGCCAGCAGCTTAGCGTCGGGGGATACGCAGTATTTT	CASSLASGDTQYF
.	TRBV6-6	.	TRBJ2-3	TGTGCCAGCACCCCCCTTGGGGCGGTTACGCAGTATTTT	CASTPLGAVTQYF
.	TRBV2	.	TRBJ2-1	TGTGCCAGCAGCTCACAAAGGGGGGGGACAATCTACAATGAGCAGTTCTTC	CASSSQRGGTIYNEQFF
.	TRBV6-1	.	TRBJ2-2	TGTGCCAGCAGTGGTTCTCCGCGGGCTAACGGGGAGCTGTTTTTT	CASSGSPRANGELFF
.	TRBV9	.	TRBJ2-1	TGTGCCAGCATCTTTGGGCTAGCACCTAGCTCCTACAATGAGCAGTTCTTC	CASIFGLAPSSYNEQFF
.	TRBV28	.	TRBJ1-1	TGTGCCAGCAGTCCTCCCCACCCCAGTGGAGGAAGAGACATGAACACTGAAGCTTTCTTT	CASSPPHPSGGRDMNTEAFF
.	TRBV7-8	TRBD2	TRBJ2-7	TGTGCCAGCAGCCGTCGAATAGCGGGAGGACCCTCCTACGAGCAGTACTTC	CASSRRIAGGPSYEQYF
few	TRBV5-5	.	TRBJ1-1	TGTGCCAGCAGCTTCGGAGAACGAACTGAAGCTTTCTTT	CASSFGERTEAFF
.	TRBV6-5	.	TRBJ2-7	TGTGCCAGCAGTTACAGGGGGTTCTACGAGCAGTACTTC	CASSYRGFYEQYF
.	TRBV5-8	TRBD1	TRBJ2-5	TGTGCCAGCAGCTTGAACAGGGGTTCGGAGACCCAGTACTTC	CASSLNRGSETQYF